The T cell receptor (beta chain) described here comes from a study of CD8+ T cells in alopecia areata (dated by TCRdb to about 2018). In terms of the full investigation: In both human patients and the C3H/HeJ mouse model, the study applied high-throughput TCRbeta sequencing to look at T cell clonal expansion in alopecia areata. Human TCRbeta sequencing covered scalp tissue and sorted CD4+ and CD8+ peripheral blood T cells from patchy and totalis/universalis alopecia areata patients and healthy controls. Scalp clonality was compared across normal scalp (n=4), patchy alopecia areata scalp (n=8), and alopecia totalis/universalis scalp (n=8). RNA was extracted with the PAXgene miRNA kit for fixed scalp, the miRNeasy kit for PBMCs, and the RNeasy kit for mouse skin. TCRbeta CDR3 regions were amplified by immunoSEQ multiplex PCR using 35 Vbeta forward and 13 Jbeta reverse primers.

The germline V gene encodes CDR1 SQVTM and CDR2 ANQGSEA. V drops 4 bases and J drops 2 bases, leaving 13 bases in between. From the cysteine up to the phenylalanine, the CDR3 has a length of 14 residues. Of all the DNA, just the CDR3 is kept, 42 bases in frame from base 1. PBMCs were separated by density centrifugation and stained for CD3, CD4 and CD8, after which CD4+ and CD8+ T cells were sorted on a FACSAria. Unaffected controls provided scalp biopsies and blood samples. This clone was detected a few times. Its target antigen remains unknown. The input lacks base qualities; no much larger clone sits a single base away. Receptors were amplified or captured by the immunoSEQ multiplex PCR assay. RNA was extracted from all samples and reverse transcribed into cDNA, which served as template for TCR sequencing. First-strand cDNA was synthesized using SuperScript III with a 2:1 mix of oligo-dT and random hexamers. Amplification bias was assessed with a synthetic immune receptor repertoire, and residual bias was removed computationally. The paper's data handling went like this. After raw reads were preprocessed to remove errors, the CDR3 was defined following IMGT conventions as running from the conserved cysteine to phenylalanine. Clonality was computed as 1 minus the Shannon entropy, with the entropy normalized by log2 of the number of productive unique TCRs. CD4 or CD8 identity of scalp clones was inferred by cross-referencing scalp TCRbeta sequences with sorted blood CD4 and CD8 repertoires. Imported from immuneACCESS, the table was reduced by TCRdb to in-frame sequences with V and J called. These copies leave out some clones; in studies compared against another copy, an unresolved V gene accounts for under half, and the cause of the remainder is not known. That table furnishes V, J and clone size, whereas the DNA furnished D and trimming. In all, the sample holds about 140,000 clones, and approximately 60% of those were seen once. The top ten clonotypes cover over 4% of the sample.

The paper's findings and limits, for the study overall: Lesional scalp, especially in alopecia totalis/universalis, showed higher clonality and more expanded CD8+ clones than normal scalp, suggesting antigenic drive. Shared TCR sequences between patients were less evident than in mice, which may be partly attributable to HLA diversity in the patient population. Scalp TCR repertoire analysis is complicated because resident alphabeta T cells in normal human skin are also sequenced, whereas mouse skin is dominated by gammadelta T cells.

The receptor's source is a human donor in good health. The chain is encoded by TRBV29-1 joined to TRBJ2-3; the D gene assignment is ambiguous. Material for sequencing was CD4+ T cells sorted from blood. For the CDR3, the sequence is CSVVNTAHTDTQYF. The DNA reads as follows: TGCAGCGTTGTTAATACAGCTCACACAGATACGCAGTATTTT.